This T cell receptor (beta chain) was observed in a study of blood T cell repertoires in COVID-19. In the study overall: COVID-19 samples, acute and convalescent, were from the United States, Italy and Spain. Nucleic acid was either cDNA or gDNA, and it came from T cells, B-cell-depleted T cells, or PBMCs.

In the study's own analysis: Estimation of nucleated cell counts was performed using reference gene primer amplification. Profiling relied on immunoSEQ multiplex PCR, and the TCRdb table lists in-frame clones only, not all of them. Clone size and V and J calls were adopted from that table, with D and trimming inferred from the DNA. Among 120,000 or so clones, 65% to 85% were seen once, and the ten largest hold approximately 4.5%. The CDR3 sequence is 16 residues long. Germline values: CDR1 SGDLS, CDR2 YYNGEE. The V end was cut by 3 bases, the J end by 8 bases, with 23 bases between. The sample consisted of peripheral blood. The origin of this receptor is a woman between 65 and 79 years old with acute or convalescent COVID-19. The chain has TRBV9 and TRBJ1-2, with D uncertain. The CDR3 region has the DNA TGTGCCAGCAGCGACCCGGGAGGAGCCGGGTTTTGGGGCTACACCTTC. Its protein is CASSDPGGAGFWGYTF. Drawing the rest from reference TRBV9 and TRBJ1-2, the complete variable domain is DSGVTQTPKHLITATGQRVTLRCSPRSGDLSVYWYQQSLDQGLQFLIQYYNGEERAKGNILERFSAQQFPDLHSELNLSSLELGDSALYFCASSDPGGAGFWGYTFGSGTRLTVV.